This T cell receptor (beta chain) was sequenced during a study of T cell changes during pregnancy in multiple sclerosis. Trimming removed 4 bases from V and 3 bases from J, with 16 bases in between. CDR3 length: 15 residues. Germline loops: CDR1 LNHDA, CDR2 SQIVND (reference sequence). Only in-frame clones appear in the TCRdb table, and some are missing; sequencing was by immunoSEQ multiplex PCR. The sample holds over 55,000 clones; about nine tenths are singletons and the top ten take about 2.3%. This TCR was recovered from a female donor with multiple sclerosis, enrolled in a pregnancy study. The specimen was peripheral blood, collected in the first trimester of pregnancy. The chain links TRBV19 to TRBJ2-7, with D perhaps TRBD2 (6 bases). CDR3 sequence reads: CASSKELAPYYEQYF. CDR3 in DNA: TGTGCCAGTAGTAAAGAACTAGCCCCCTACTACGAGCAGTACTTC.